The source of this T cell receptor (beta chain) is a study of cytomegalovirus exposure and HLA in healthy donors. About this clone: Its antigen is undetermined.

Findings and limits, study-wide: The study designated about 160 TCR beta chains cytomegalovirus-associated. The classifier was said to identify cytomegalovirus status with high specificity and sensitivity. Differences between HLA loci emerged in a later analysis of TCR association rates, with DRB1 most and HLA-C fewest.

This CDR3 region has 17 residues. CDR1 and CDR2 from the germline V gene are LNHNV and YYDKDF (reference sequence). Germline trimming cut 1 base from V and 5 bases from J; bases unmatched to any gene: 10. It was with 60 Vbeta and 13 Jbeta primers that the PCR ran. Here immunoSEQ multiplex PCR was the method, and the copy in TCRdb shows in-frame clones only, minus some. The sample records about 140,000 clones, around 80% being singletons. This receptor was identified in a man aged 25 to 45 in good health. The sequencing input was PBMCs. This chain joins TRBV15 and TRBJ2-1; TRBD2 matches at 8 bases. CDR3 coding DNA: TGTGCCACCAGCAGAGCCCGCTCGCGGGAGGTTAACAATGAGCAGTTCTTC. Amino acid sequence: CATSRARSREVNNEQFF.